This record looks at one T cell receptor (beta chain) sequence and its context. Its antigen remains unidentified. In the PCR, 60 Vbeta and 13 Jbeta primers were used. Method: immunoSEQ multiplex PCR; TCRdb's copy keeps in-frame clones and lacks some. This sample has 180,000 or so clones, with approximately 80% found just once. The CDR3 has 10 amino acids. Trimming took off 11 bases at V and 7 bases at J, with 12 bases between the two ends. CDR1 is MGHDK, CDR2 SYGVNS, per germline. This specimen comes from a study of cytomegalovirus exposure and HLA in healthy donors. Points from the study as a whole: Excluded were some V segments that proved indistinguishable, including TRBV6-2 and TRBV6-3. Presence/absence results assume similar sequencing depth per donor, which may not hold. TCR beta chains associated with HLA were, in a later analysis, more clonally expanded than equally common others. Researchers reported in a later analysis that a missense DCLRE1C variant was tied to TCR beta V- and J-gene trimming.

The V and J genes are TRBV25-1 and TRBJ2-7; TRBD1 is a possible D gene (6 bases). The specimen sequenced was PBMCs. The sequence was collected from a female donor in good health and CMV-seronegative. The CDR3 DNA reads TGTGCCTCACAGGGTCAAGAGCAGTACTTC. Translation: CASQGQEQYF.